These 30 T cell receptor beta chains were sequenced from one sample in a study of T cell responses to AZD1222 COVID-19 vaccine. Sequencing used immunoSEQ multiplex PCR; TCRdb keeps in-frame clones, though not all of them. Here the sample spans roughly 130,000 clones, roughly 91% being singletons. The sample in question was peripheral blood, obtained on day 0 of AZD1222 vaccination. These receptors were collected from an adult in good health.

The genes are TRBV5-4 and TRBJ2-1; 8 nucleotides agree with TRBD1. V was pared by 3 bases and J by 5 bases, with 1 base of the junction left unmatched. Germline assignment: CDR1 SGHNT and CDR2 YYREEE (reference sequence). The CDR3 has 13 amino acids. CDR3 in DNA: TGTGCCAGCAGCTCGACAGGGGACAATGAGCAGTTCTTC. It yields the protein CASSSTGDNEQFF.

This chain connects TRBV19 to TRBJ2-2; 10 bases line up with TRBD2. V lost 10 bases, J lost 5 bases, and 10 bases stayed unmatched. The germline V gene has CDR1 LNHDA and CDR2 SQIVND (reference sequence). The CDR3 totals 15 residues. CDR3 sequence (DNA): TGTGCCACCGAAAAAGCGGGAGGGCTGACCGGGGAGCTGTTTTTT. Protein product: CATEKAGGLTGELFF.

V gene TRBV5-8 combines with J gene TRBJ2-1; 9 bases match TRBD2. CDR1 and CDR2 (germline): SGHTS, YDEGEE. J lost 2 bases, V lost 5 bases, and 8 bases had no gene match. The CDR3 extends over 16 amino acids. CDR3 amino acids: CASRRGLAGAYNEQFF. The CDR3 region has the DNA TGTGCCAGCAGGCGTGGGTTAGCGGGAGCCTACAATGAGCAGTTCTTC.

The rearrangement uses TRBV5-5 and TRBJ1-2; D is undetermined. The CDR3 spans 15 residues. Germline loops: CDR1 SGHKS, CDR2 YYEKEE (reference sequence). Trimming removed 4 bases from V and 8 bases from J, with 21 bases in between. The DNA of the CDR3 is TGTGCCAGCAGCCTGACTAACACGGGATCTATGGGCTACACCTTC. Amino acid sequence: CASSLTNTGSMGYTF.

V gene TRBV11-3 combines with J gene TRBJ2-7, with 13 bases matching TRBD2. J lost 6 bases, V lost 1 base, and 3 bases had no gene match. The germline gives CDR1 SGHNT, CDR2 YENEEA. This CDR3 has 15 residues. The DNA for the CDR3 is TGTGCCAGCAGCTTAGGACTAGCGGGAGGAGGCGAGCAGTACTTC. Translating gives CASSLGLAGGGEQYF.

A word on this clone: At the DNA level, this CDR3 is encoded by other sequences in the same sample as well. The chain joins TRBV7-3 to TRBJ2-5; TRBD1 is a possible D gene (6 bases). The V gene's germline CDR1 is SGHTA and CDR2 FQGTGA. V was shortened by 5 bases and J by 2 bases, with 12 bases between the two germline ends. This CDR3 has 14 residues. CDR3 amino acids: CASSPTGLQETQYF. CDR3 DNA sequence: TGTGCCAGCAGCCCCACAGGGTTACAAGAGACCCAGTACTTC.

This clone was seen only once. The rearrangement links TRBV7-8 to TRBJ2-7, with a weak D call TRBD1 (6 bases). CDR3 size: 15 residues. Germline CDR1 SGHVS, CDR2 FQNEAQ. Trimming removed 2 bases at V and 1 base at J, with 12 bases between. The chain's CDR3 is CASSLREGGSYEQYF. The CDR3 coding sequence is TGTGCCAGCAGCTTACGGGAAGGGGGTTCCTACGAGCAGTACTTC.

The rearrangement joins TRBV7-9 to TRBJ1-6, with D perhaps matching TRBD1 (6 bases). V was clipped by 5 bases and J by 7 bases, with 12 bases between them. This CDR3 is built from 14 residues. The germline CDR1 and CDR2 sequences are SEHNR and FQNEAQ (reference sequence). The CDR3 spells CASSLQGGNSPLHF. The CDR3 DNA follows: TGTGCCAGCAGCCTACAGGGAGGCAATTCACCCCTCCACTTT.

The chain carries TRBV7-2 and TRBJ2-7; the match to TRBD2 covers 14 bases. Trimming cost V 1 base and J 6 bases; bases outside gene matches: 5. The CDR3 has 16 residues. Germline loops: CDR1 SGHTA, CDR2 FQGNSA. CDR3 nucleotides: TGTGCCAGCAGCTTAGTAGGGACTAGCGGGAGAACCGAGCAGTACTTC. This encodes CASSLVGTSGRTEQYF.

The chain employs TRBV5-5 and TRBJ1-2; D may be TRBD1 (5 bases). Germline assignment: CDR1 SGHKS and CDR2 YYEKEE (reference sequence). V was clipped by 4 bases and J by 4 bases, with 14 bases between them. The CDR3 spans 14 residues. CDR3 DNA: TGTGCCAGCAGCAAACCCGAGACAGTCTATGGCTACACCTTC. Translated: CASSKPETVYGYTF.

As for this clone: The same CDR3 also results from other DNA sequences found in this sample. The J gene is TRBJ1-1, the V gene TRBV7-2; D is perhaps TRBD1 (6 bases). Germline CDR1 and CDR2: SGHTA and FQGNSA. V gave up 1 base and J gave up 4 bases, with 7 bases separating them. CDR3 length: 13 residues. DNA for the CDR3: TGTGCCAGCAGCTTAGTCAGGGGCACTGAAGCTTTCTTT. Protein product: CASSLVRGTEAFF.

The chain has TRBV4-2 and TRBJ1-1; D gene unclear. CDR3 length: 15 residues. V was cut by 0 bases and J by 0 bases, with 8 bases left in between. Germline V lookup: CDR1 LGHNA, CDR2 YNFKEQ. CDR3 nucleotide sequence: TGTGCCAGCAGCCAAGATCTGGCTATGAACACTGAAGCTTTCTTT. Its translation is CASSQDLAMNTEAFF.

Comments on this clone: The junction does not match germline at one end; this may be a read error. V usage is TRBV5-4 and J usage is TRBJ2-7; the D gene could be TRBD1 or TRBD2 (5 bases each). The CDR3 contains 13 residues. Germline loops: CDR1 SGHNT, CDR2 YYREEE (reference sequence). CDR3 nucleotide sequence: TGTGCCAGCAGCTTGGACCCCGGGACCGCAAGGAACTTC. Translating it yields CASSLDPGTARNF.

The CDR3 loop is CASRFRGGTEAFF. The CDR3 region has the DNA TGTGCCAGCAGGTTCAGGGGGGGGACTGAAGCTTTCTTT. This chain links TRBV13 with TRBJ1-1, with 7 bases that match TRBD1. With 6 bases clipped from V and 5 bases from J, the junction kept 6 bases outside the gene matches. CDR1 PRHDT and CDR2 FYEKMQ come from the germline V gene (reference sequence). CDR3 length: 13 residues.

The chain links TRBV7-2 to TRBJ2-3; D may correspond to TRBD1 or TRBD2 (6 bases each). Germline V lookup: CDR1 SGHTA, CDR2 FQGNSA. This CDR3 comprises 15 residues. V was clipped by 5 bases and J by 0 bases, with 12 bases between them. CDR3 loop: CASSNAGHSTDTQYF. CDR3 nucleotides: TGTGCCAGCAGCAATGCGGGACACAGCACAGATACGCAGTATTTT.

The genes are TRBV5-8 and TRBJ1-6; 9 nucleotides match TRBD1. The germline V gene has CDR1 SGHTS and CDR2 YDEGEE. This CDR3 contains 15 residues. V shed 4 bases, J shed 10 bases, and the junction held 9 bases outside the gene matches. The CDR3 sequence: CASSPGQGGWSPLHF. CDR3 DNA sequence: TGTGCCAGCAGCCCGGGACAGGGAGGTTGGTCACCCCTCCACTTT.

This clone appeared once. Here the CDR3 DNA reads TGTGCCAGCAGTTCGAAGCGGGAGGGAAACTACGAGCAGTACTTC. Translated, it gives CASSSKREGNYEQYF. V usage is TRBV28 and J usage is TRBJ2-7, with 10 bases aligning to TRBD2. The CDR3 covers 15 residues. Per germline, CDR1 MDHEN and CDR2 SYDVKM. V shed 4 bases and J 3 bases; nucleotides not matched to a gene: 6.

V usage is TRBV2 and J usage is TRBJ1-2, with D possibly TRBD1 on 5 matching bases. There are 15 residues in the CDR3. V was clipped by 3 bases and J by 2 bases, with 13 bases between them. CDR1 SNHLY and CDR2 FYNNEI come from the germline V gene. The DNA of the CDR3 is TGTGCCAGCAGTGATTCTGCCAGGGTGAACTATGGCTACACCTTC. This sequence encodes CASSDSARVNYGYTF.

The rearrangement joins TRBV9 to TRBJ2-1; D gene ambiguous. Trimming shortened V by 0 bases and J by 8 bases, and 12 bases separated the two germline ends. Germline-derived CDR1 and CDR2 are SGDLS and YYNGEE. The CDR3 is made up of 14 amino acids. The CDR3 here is CASSVVPEGYEQFF. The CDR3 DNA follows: TGTGCCAGCAGCGTAGTCCCCGAAGGGTATGAGCAGTTCTTC. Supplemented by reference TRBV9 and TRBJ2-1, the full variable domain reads DSGVTQTPKHLITATGQRVTLRCSPRSGDLSVYWYQQSLDQGLQFLIQYYNGEERAKGNILERFSAQQFPDLHSELNLSSLELGDSALYFCASSVVPEGYEQFFGPGTRLTVL.

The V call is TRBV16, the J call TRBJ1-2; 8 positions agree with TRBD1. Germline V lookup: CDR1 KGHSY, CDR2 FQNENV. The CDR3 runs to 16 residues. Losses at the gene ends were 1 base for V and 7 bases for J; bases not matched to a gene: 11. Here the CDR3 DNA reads TGTGCCAGCAGCCAATTAACTGGACAGGGAGCCTTTGGCTACACCTTC. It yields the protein CASSQLTGQGAFGYTF.

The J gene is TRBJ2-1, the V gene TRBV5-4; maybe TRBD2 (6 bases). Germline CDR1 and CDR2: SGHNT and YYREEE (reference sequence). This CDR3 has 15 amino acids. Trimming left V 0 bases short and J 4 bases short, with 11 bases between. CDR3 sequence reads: CASSLDQRAYNEQFF. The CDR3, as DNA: TGTGCCAGCAGCTTGGATCAGCGGGCTTACAATGAGCAGTTCTTC.

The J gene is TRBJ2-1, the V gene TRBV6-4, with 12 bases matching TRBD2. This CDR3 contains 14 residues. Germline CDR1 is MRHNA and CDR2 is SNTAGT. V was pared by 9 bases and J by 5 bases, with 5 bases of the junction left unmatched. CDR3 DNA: TGTGCCAGTCGACTAGCGGGAGAGCACAATGAGCAGTTCTTC. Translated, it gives CASRLAGEHNEQFF.

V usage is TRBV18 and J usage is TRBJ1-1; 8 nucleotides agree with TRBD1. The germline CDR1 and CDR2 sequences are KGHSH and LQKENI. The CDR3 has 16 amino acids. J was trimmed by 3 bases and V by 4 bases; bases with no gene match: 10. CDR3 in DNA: TGTGCCAGCTCACTAATAGGACAGGGAAGCGACACTGAAGCTTTCTTT. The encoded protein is CASSLIGQGSDTEAFF. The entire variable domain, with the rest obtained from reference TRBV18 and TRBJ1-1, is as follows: NAGVMQNPRHLVRRRGQEARLRCSPMKGHSHVYWYRQLPEEGLKFMVYLQKENIIDESGMPKERFSAEFPKEGPSILRIQQVVRGDSAAYFCASSLIGQGSDTEAFFGQGTRLTVV.

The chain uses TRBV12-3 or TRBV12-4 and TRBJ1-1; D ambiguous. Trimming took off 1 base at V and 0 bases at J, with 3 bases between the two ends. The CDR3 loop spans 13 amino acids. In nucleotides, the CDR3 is TGTGCCAGCAGTTTAGTCTTGAACACTGAAGCTTTCTTT. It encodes CASSLVLNTEAFF.

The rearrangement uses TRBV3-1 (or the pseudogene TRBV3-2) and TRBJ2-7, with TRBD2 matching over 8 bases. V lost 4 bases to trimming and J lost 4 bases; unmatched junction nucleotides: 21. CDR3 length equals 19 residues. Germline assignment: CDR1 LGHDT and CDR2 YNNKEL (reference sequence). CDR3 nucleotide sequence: TGTGCCAGCAGCCGCTCCGGGACTAGAGGGTCGATGACAACTTACGAGCAGTACTTC. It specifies CASSRSGTRGSMTTYEQYF.

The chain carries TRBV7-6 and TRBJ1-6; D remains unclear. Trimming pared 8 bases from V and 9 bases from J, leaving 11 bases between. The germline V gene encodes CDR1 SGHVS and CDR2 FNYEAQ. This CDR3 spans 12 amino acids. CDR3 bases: TGTGCCAGCGGTCGGGCGGCTTCACCCCTCCACTTT. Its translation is CASGRAASPLHF.

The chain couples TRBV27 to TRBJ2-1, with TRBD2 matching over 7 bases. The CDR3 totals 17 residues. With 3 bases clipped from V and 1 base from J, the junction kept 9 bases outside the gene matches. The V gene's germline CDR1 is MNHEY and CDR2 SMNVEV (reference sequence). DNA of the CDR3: TGTGCCAGCAGTTTCCCGTCTAGCGGTACTTCCTACAATGAGCAGTTCTTC. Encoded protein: CASSFPSSGTSYNEQFF.

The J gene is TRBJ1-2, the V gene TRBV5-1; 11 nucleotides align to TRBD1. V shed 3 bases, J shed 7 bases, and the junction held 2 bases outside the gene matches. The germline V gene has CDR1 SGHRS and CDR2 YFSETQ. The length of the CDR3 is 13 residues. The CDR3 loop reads CASSWTGGPGYTF. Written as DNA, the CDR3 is TGCGCCAGCAGCTGGACAGGGGGCCCTGGCTACACCTTC.

The CDR3 is CASSIYAGHPMEFF. CDR3 in DNA: TGTGCCAGTAGTATTTATGCAGGGCACCCTATGGAGTTCTTC. This chain joins TRBV19 and TRBJ2-1; D possibly corresponds to TRBD1 (5 bases). V lost 3 bases, J lost 14 bases, and 20 bases lay in between. The CDR3 runs to 14 residues. Germline CDR1 is LNHDA and CDR2 is SQIVND (reference sequence). The whole variable domain, remainder taken from reference TRBV19 and TRBJ2-1, is DGGITQSPKYLFRKEGQNVTLSCEQNLNHDAMYWYRQDPGQGLRLIYYSQIVNDFQKGDIAEGYSVSREKKESFPLTVTSAQKNPTAFYLCASSIYAGHPMEFFGPGTRLTVL.

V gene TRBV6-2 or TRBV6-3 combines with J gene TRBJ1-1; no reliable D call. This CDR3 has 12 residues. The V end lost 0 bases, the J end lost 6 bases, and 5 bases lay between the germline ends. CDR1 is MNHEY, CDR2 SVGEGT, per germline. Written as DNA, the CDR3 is TGTGCCAGCAGTTACTCGTGGTCTGAAGCTTTCTTT. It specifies CASSYSWSEAFF.